This T cell receptor beta chain was observed in a study of T cell changes during pregnancy in multiple sclerosis. Here immunoSEQ multiplex PCR was the method, and the copy in TCRdb shows in-frame clones only, minus some. The sample has tens of thousands of clones, more than 80% seen once; the top ten hold 0.7% to 0.95%. This CDR3 region has 14 residues. The ends lost 6 bases at V and 2 bases at J; junction bases unmatched: 7. CDR1 and CDR2 (germline): MNHEY, SVGAGI. The source was peripheral blood, collected in the second trimester of pregnancy. The V gene is TRBV6-5, the J gene TRBJ2-7; 7 bases agree with TRBD1. This sequence was found in a female donor with multiple sclerosis, enrolled in a pregnancy study. CDR3 loop: CASRLGQGAYEQYF. The CDR3 nucleotides read TGTGCCAGCAGACTAGGGCAGGGGGCCTACGAGCAGTACTTC.